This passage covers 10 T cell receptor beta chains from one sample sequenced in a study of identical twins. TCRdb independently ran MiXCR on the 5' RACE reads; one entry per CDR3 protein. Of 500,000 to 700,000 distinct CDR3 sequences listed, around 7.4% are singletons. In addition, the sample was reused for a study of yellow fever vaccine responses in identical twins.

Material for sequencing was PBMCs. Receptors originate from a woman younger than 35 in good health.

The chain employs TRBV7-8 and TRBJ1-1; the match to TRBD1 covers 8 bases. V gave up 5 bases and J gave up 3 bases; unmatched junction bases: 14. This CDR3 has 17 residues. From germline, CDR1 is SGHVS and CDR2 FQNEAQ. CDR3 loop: CASSPRRRQGRDTEAFF. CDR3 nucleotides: TGTGCCAGCAGCCCGAGAAGGAGACAGGGGCGGGACACTGAAGCTTTCTTT.

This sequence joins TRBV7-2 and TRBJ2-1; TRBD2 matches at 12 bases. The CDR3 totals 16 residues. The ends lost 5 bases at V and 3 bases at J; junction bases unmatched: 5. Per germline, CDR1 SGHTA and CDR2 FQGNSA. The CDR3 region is CASSILAGGSYNEQFF. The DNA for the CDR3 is TGTGCCAGCAGCATCCTAGCGGGAGGGAGCTACAATGAGCAGTTCTTC.

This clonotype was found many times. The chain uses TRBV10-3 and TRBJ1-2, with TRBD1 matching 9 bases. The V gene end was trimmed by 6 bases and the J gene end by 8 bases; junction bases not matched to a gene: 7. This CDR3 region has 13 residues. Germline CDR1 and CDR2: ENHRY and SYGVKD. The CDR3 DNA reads TGTGCCATCAGACCAACAGGGGGCGAAGGCTACACCTTC. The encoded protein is CAIRPTGGEGYTF.

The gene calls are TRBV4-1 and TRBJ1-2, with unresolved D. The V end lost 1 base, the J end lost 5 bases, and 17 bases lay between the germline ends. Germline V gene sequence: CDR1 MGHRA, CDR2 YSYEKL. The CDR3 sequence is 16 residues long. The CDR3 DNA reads TGCGCCAGCAGCCAAGTGAGGGTGGGGTTGGGGTATGGCTACACCTTC. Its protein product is CASSQVRVGLGYGYTF.

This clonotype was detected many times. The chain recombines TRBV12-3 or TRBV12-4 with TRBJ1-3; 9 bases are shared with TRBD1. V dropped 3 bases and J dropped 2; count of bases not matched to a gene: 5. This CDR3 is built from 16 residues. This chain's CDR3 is CASSFPQGATGNTIYF. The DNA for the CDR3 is TGTGCCAGCAGTTTCCCACAGGGGGCTACTGGAAACACCATATATTTT.

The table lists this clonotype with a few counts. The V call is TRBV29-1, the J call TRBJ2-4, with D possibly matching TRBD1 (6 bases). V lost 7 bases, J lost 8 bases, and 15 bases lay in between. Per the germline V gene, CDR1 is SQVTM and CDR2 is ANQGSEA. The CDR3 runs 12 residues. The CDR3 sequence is CSGGQQGDIQYF. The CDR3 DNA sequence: TGCAGCGGAGGACAACAGGGTGACATTCAGTACTTC.

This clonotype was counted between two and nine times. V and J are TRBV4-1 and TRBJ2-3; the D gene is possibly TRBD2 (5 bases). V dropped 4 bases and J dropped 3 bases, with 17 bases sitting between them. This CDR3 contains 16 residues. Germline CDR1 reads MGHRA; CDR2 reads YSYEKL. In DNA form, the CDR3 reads TGCGCCAGCAGCCCCCGCCGGGGTTATGGGACAGATACGCAGTATTTT. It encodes CASSPRRGYGTDTQYF.

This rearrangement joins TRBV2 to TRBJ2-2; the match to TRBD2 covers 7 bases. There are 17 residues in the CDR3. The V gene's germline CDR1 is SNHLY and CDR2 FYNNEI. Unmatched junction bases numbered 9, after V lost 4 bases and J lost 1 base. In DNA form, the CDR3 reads TGTGCCAGCAGTGGGGGGGGTTTTCAGGTGAACACCGGGGAGCTGTTTTTT. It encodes CASSGGGFQVNTGELFF. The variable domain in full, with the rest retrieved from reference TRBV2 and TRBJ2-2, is EPEVTQTPSHQVTQMGQEVILRCVPISNHLYFYWYRQILGQKVEFLVSFYNNEISEKSEIFDDQFSVERPDGSNFTLKIRSTKLEDSAMYFCASSGGGFQVNTGELFFGEGSRLTVL.

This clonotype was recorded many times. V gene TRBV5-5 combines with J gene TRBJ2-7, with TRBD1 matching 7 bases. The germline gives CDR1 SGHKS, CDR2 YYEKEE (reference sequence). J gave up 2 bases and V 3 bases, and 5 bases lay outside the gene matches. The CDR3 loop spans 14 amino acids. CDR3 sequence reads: CASSWNQGAYEQYV. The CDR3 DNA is TGTGCCAGCAGCTGGAATCAGGGGGCCTACGAGCAGTACGTC.

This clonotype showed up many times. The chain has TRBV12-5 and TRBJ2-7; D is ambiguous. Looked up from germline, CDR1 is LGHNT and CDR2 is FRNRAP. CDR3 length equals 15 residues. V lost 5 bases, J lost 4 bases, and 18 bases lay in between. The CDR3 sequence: CASGTGTVGTYEQYF. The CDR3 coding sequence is TGTGCTAGTGGTACGGGCACGGTCGGTACATACGAGCAGTACTTC.